This T cell receptor (beta chain) is from a study of cytomegalovirus exposure and HLA in healthy donors. Primers included in the PCR were 60 Vbeta and 13 Jbeta primers. Assay: immunoSEQ multiplex PCR; the TCRdb copy retains only in-frame clones and omits some. This sample has under 200,000 clones, with 60% to 80% found just once. Material: PBMCs. This receptor was obtained from a man aged 50-60 years in good health and CMV-seropositive.

CDR3 amino acids: CASSPSQRGNYGYTF. CDR3 nucleotide sequence: TGTGCCAGCAGTCCGAGCCAGAGAGGCAACTATGGCTACACCTTC. The chain combines TRBV6-5 with TRBJ1-2, with unresolved D. The CDR3 extends over 15 amino acids. Germline assignment: CDR1 MNHEY and CDR2 SVGAGI. Deletions cut 5 bases from V and 2 bases from J, with 15 bases between.